One and the same sample provided the 10 T cell receptor beta chains below, sequenced in a study of naive and memory T cell subsets. The beta constant-region primer was an equimolar mix of two oligonucleotides covering TRBC1 and TRBC2. Via MiXCR, TCRdb re-called the UMI-ligation and nested PCR reads, giving one row per CDR3 protein. The sample yields roughly 27,000 distinct CDR3 sequences, approximately 11% seen once. What was sequenced was effector memory CD4+ T cells from blood. Subset defined: effector memory, CD45RA- CD27-. The receptor source for this set is a human donor in good health.

This clonotype has ten or more counts. This chain joins TRBV20-1 and TRBJ1-2, with D hard to call. CDR1 is DFQATT and CDR2 is SNEGSKA in the germline V gene (reference sequence). The CDR3 totals 14 residues. Trimming removed 0 bases at V and 7 bases at J, with 15 bases between. The DNA for the CDR3 is TGCAGTGCTAGAGATCGGCAGGCTTACGGTGGCTACACCTTC. Amino acid sequence: CSARDRQAYGGYTF.

The chain links TRBV5-1 to TRBJ2-1, with D perhaps assigned TRBD1 or TRBD2 (5 bases each). The ends were cut back, 9 bases at V and 7 bases at J, with 20 bases in the middle. The CDR3 contains 14 residues. Germline CDR1 and CDR2: SGHRS and YFSETQ. CDR3 bases: TGCGCCACCACTTGGGGACCCACGGGGAATGAGCAGTTCTTC. Residues: CATTWGPTGNEQFF.

In this sample, this clonotype is medium-sized. V and J are TRBV6-6 and TRBJ2-7, with 9 bases identical to TRBD1. The CDR3 consists of 14 residues. CDR1 and CDR2 from the germline V gene are MNHNY and SVGAGI (reference sequence). With 6 bases clipped from V and 5 bases from J, the junction kept 8 bases outside the gene matches. CDR3 nucleotides: TGTGCCAGCAGGCAACAGGGGGCTCCCAACGAGCAGTACTTC. Protein product: CASRQQGAPNEQYF.

V gene TRBV6-2 or TRBV6-3 combines with J gene TRBJ1-1, with TRBD1 matching 7 bases. The CDR3 extends over 12 amino acids. Germline CDR1 reads MNHEY; CDR2 reads SVGEGT. Trimming cost V 7 bases and J 5 bases; bases outside gene matches: 4. The CDR3 reads CASNRGWTEAFF. Here the CDR3 DNA reads TGTGCCAGCAACAGGGGTTGGACTGAAGCTTTCTTT.

This clonotype was detected a few times. The chain has TRBV4-2 and TRBJ2-3; no clear D. V dropped 0 bases and J dropped 1 base, with 8 bases sitting between them. The CDR3 has 15 amino acids. Germline CDR1 reads LGHNA; CDR2 reads YNFKEQ. CDR3: CASSQDRIGTDTQYF. CDR3 coding DNA: TGTGCCAGCAGCCAAGATCGGATCGGCACAGATACGCAGTATTTT.

CDR3 residues: CASSKSNTEAFF. The CDR3 DNA sequence: TGTGCCAGCAGTAAGAGCAACACTGAAGCTTTCTTT. The chain joins TRBV7-9 to TRBJ1-1, with D hard to call. Germline CDR1 is SEHNR and CDR2 is FQNEAQ (reference sequence). Trimming removed 6 bases at V and 2 bases at J, with 7 bases between. This CDR3 is built from 12 residues.

The sample holds a few counts of this clonotype. V usage is TRBV4-3 and J usage is TRBJ2-2; D unclear. Germline lookup yields CDR1 LGHNA and CDR2 YSLEER. Trimming removed 0 bases at V and 11 bases at J, with 10 bases between. The CDR3 consists of 13 residues. This CDR3 is CASSQEPRTELFF. The CDR3 DNA follows: TGCGCCAGCAGCCAAGAGCCGAGGACCGAGCTGTTTTTT.

At least ten counts were recorded for this clonotype. The V and J genes are TRBV20-1 and TRBJ1-5, with D tentatively TRBD1 (5 bases). The CDR3 loop spans 15 amino acids. Deletions cut 3 bases from V and 7 bases from J, with 19 bases between. Germline values: CDR1 DFQATT, CDR2 SNEGSKA (reference sequence). CDR3 sequence reads: CSASVGQGGRQPQHF. As DNA, the CDR3 is TGCAGTGCTAGTGTGGGGCAGGGAGGGAGGCAGCCCCAGCATTTT.

This clonotype was detected ten times or more. The CDR3 sequence: CSVEDLWGSGQFF. The CDR3 nucleotides read TGCAGCGTTGAAGATCTATGGGGATCCGGGCAGTTCTTC. The chain joins TRBV29-1 to TRBJ2-1; D is uncertain. V was pared by 0 bases and J by 12 bases, with 15 bases between. CDR3 length equals 13 residues. Germline V CDR1 and CDR2: SQVTM, ANQGSEA.

This clonotype was detected only a few times. The rearrangement links TRBV11-3 to TRBJ2-1; TRBD1 matches 8 bases. The CDR3 spans 16 residues. Germline CDR1 and CDR2: SGHNT and YENEEA. V lost 3 bases, J lost 5 bases, and 9 bases stayed unmatched. CDR3 loop: CASSFGTGVADNEQFF. In nucleotides, the CDR3 is TGTGCCAGCAGCTTTGGGACAGGAGTTGCGGACAATGAGCAGTTCTTC.